This TCR beta chain was documented in a study of control samples from healthy donors and cancer patients. The CDR3 length is 15 residues. Germline loops: CDR1 MDHEN, CDR2 SYDVKM. V shed 5 bases and J shed 1 base, with 12 bases lying between them. Sequencing used immunoSEQ multiplex PCR; TCRdb keeps in-frame clones, though not all of them. This table has 150,000 or so clones, 85% to 95% appearing once. The clonotype comes from a man between 60 and 75 years old with colorectal cancer. The chain uses TRBV28 and TRBJ1-5; D is unresolved. Sequencing input: PBMCs. As DNA, the CDR3 is TGTGCCAGCAGTCCCTTCGACGGAAGCAATCAGCCCCAGCATTTT. Protein product: CASSPFDGSNQPQHF. Full variable domain (missing parts from reference TRBV28 and TRBJ1-5): DVKVTQSSRYLVKRTGEKVFLECVQDMDHENMFWYRQDPGLGLRLIYFSYDVKMKEKGDIPEGYSVSREKKERFSLILESASTNQTSMYLCASSPFDGSNQPQHFGDGTRLSIL.